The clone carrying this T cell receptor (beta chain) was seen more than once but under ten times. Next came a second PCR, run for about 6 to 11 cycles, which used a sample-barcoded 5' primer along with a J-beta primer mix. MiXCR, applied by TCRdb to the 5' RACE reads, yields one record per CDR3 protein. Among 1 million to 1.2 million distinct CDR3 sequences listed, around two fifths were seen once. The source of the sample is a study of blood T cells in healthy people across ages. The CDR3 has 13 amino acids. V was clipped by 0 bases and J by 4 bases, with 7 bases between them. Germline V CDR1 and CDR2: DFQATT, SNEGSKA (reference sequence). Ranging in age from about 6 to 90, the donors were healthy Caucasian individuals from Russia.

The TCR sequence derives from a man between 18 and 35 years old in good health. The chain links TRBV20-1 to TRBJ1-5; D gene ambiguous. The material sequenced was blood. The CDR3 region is CSARDDRNQPQHF. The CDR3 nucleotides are TGCAGTGCTAGAGACGACCGGAATCAGCCCCAGCATTTT.